This T cell receptor (beta chain) was sequenced during a study of CD8 T cells in ankylosing spondylitis. Study-level points and caveats: Within ankylosing spondylitis blood, a TCR beta motif made up of roughly eight highly homologous variants appeared to be characteristic. From matched ankylosing spondylitis synovial fluid, disease-linked clones were reportedly recovered at significantly enriched levels.

Trimming cost V 0 bases and J 7 bases, with 13 bases left between them. Germline assignment: CDR1 KGHSH and CDR2 LQKENI. The length of the CDR3 is 14 residues. This clonotype was recorded a few times. Its antigen is still unknown. From the 5' RACE reads, TCRdb called clonotypes with MiXCR, one entry per CDR3 protein. This table holds about 110,000 distinct CDR3 sequences, less than 25% found once. This sequence originates from a male donor with ankylosing spondylitis. V usage is TRBV18 and J usage is TRBJ2-7, with D hard to call. Source material: synovial fluid, either unsorted or a sorted T cell fraction (not recorded which). CDR3: CASSPPPGSGEQYF. CDR3 in DNA: TGTGCCAGCTCACCACCTCCGGGCTCGGGTGAGCAGTACTTC.